Each of the 30 T cell receptor beta chains below was sequenced from the same sample in a study of shared clonotypes between healthy human individuals. Naive CD8 cells comprised CD45RO-negative, CCR7-positively selected cells, excluding terminally differentiated effector memory CD45RA+ cells. The assay was immunoSEQ multiplex PCR, and TCRdb's table has in-frame clones only and misses some. The top ten hold more than 20% of the sample, which has 550,000 to 750,000 clones, around 92% seen once. The specimen was naive CD8+ T cells sorted from blood. These receptors all stem from a man younger than 40 in good health.

Comment on this clone: One end of the junction varies from germline; a read error may be responsible. V usage is TRBV7-9 and J usage is TRBJ2-3; D is perhaps TRBD1 or TRBD2 (5 bases each). Germline CDR1 is SEHNR and CDR2 is FQNEAQ (reference sequence). This CDR3 comprises 16 residues. CDR3: CASSQVGTRGTDTQYF. CDR3 nucleotides: TGCGCCAGCAGCCAAGTTGGGACCCGCGGGACAGATACGCAGTATTTT.

This chain links TRBV5-6 with TRBJ2-1, with 10 nucleotides matching TRBD1. Germline V CDR1 and CDR2: SGHDT, YYEEEE. The CDR3 runs to 18 residues. V was pared by 2 bases and J by 3 bases, with 11 bases of the junction left unmatched. The CDR3 sequence is CASSFKDRQGAVYNEQFF. The CDR3 DNA sequence: TGTGCCAGCAGCTTCAAAGATAGACAGGGGGCGGTCTACAATGAGCAGTTCTTC.

V and J are TRBV6-5 and TRBJ1-2; TRBD1 matches at 7 bases. The CDR3 has 15 residues. Germline lookup yields CDR1 MNHEY and CDR2 SVGAGI. After removal of 6 bases from V and 8 bases from J, the junction contained 15 bases not matched to a gene. The CDR3 region has the DNA TGTGCCAGCAGGGTGATAGGAGGGGGCGAGTGGGGCTACACCTTC. Translating gives CASRVIGGGEWGYTF.

The chain recombines TRBV5-8 with TRBJ2-1; D uncertain. The CDR3 is made up of 12 amino acids. Deletions cut 5 bases from V and 15 bases from J, with 18 bases between. CDR1 is SGHTS and CDR2 is YDEGEE in the germline V gene. The CDR3 region has the DNA TGTGCCAGCAGACCGCTCGAGGTCCTGTGGTTCTTC. It is translated as CASRPLEVLWFF.

A few counts support this clone. The chain's CDR3 is CASSPDNVDTGELFF. DNA of the CDR3: TGTGCCAGCAGCCCCGACAATGTAGACACCGGGGAGCTGTTTTTT. This chain uses TRBV7-8 with TRBJ2-2; D uncertain. The CDR3 runs to 15 residues. CDR1 and CDR2 (germline): SGHVS, FQNEAQ. Trimming stripped 5 bases from V and 3 bases from J, with 13 bases between. Full variable domain (remainder filled in from reference TRBV7-8 and TRBJ2-2): GAGVSQSPRYKVAKRGQDVALRCDPISGHVSLFWYQQALGQGPEFLTYFQNEAQLDKSGLPSDRFFAERPEGSVSTLKIQRTQQEDSAVYLCASSPDNVDTGELFFGEGSRLTVL.

V and J are TRBV29-1 and TRBJ2-4, with 8 bases matching TRBD1. The V and J ends lost 7 bases and 4 bases, in that order; junction bases with no gene match: 9. The CDR3 has 14 amino acids. Germline V lookup: CDR1 SQVTM, CDR2 ANQGSEA. The CDR3 DNA follows: TGCAGCGCCCGGACAGGGCAGAAAAAAAACATTCAGTACTTC. The encoded protein is CSARTGQKKNIQYF.

The V gene is TRBV21-1, the J gene TRBJ1-2; TRBD1, the table's D call, was not compared with the DNA. TRBV21-1 is shown as a pseudogene. CDR3 size: 15 residues. CDR3 in amino acids: CASSPGQKTNYGYTF. The CDR3 DNA sequence: TGTGCCAGCAGCCCCGGACAGAAGACTAACTATGGCTACACCTTC.

This clone has just a few counts. The sample holds other DNA sequences that translate to the same CDR3. The V call is TRBV7-9, the J call TRBJ2-7; no reliable D call. Germline V gene lookup returns CDR1 SEHNR and CDR2 FQNEAQ (reference sequence). The CDR3 extends over 12 amino acids. Trimming took 1 base from V and 5 from J, leaving 6 bases between them. For the CDR3, the DNA is TGTGCCAGCAGCTTAGGGGCAGACGAGCAGTACTTC. Translation: CASSLGADEQYF. The full variable domain, in which reference TRBV7-9 and TRBJ2-7 provide the parts outside the CDR3, is DTGVSQNPRHKITKRGQNVTFRCDPISEHNRLYWYRQTLGQGPEFLTYFQNEAQLEKSRLLSDRFSAERPKGSFSTLEIQRTEQGDSAMYLCASSLGADEQYFGPGTRLTVT.

CDR3 sequence reads: CSVEGGESYEQYF. CDR3 DNA sequence: TGCAGCGTTGAAGGGGGGGAATCCTACGAGCAGTACTTC. The gene calls are TRBV29-1 and TRBJ2-7; TRBD2 is a possible D gene (6 bases). Per germline, CDR1 SQVTM and CDR2 ANQGSEA. Between the trimmed V and J ends, which lost 1 base and 1 base, there was a span of 8 bases. The CDR3 has 13 amino acids.

The V and J genes are TRBV28 and TRBJ1-2; TRBD1 might be the D (5 bases). The CDR3 is 15 residues long. Trimming stripped 4 bases from V and 2 bases from J, with 14 bases between. Looked up from germline, CDR1 is MDHEN and CDR2 is SYDVKM. Here the CDR3 reads CASSSVGQANYGYTF. The CDR3 coding sequence is TGTGCCAGCAGTTCCGTGGGGCAGGCCAACTATGGCTACACCTTC.

The chain has TRBV27 and TRBJ2-3, with D possibly being TRBD1 or TRBD2 (5 bases each). The V gene lost 5 bases and the J gene lost 4 bases, with 19 bases spanning the gap. CDR1 MNHEY and CDR2 SMNVEV come from the germline V gene (reference sequence). The CDR3 is 16 amino acids. The CDR3 sequence is CASSTRAWGLADTQYF. DNA for the CDR3: TGTGCCAGCAGTACTAGAGCCTGGGGGTTGGCAGATACGCAGTATTTT.

The chain couples TRBV14 to TRBJ1-4; D ambiguous. The CDR3 contains 15 residues. Trimming pared 5 bases from V and 2 bases from J, leaving 12 bases between. Germline values: CDR1 SGHDN, CDR2 FVKESK. The CDR3 is CASSGRNSTNEKLFF. The CDR3 DNA reads as TGTGCCAGCAGCGGCCGGAACAGCACTAATGAAAAACTGTTTTTT. The full variable domain, its missing parts supplied by reference TRBV14 and TRBJ1-4, is EAGVTQFPSHSVIEKGQTVTLRCDPISGHDNLYWYRRVMGKEIKFLLHFVKESKQDESGMPNNRFLAERTGGTYSTLKVQPAELEDSGVYFCASSGRNSTNEKLFFGSGTQLSVL.

The gene calls are TRBV4-2 and TRBJ2-7; 9 bases fit TRBD2. V lost 0 bases, J lost 3 bases, and 6 bases stayed unmatched. The germline CDR1 and CDR2 sequences are LGHNA and YNFKEQ. The CDR3 covers 16 residues. The CDR3 sequence is CASSQESTSGNYEQYF. Here the CDR3 DNA reads TGTGCCAGCAGCCAAGAATCGACTAGCGGCAACTACGAGCAGTACTTC.

The J gene is TRBJ1-1, the V gene TRBV29-1; maybe TRBD1 (6 bases). This CDR3 comprises 12 residues. Trimming left V 1 base short and J 11 bases short, with 14 bases between. CDR1 is SQVTM and CDR2 is ANQGSEA in the germline V gene. CDR3 residues: CSVEGSGGLAFF. The CDR3 nucleotides read TGCAGCGTTGAAGGGTCCGGGGGCTTGGCTTTCTTT.

V is TRBV6-1 and J is TRBJ2-1; D is unclear. With 4 bases removed from V and 4 bases from J, the gap between germline ends came to 5 bases. The CDR3 loop spans 12 amino acids. The germline V gene has CDR1 MNHNS and CDR2 SASEGT. The DNA of the CDR3 is TGTGCCAGCAGTGCGGTTTACAATGAGCAGTTCTTC. Its translation is CASSAVYNEQFF.

The chain has TRBV7-9 and TRBJ2-7; D is possibly TRBD1 (7 bases). Trimming removed 5 bases at V and 6 bases at J, with 29 bases between. CDR1 and CDR2 from the germline V gene are SEHNR and FQNEAQ (reference sequence). This CDR3 contains 18 residues. This CDR3 is CASSDDGQAGYPLGEQYF. CDR3 DNA: TGTGCCAGCAGCGATGATGGACAGGCGGGGTACCCCTTGGGCGAGCAGTACTTC.

This clone has only a few counts. This sequence joins TRBV10-2 and TRBJ2-1; D gene ambiguous. Germline assignment: CDR1 WSHSY and CDR2 SAAADI. The length of the CDR3 is 14 residues. V was cut by 7 bases and J by 10 bases, with 20 bases left in between. This CDR3 reads CASTGASLPGEQFF. CDR3 coding DNA: TGCGCCAGCACTGGAGCGTCCCTGCCTGGAGAGCAGTTCTTC.

This chain links TRBV4-1 with TRBJ1-1; D might be TRBD1 (5 bases). With 2 bases removed from V and 3 bases from J, the gap between germline ends came to 13 bases. The CDR3 length is 15 residues. Germline V gene lookup returns CDR1 MGHRA and CDR2 YSYEKL. CDR3 bases: TGCGCCAGCAGCCAAAACTACCGGGACTACACTGAAGCTTTCTTT. Residues: CASSQNYRDYTEAFF.

The chain is built from TRBV9 and TRBJ2-7, with TRBD2 matching 14 bases. The germline CDR1 and CDR2 sequences are SGDLS and YYNGEE. CDR3 length equals 15 residues. V was clipped by 4 bases and J by 5 bases; unmatched bases: 5. CDR3 DNA: TGTGCCAGCAGCCCATGGGGACTAGCGGGAGACGAGCAGTACTTC. It encodes CASSPWGLAGDEQYF.

The chain links TRBV9 to TRBJ1-2; 8 bases match TRBD1. Trimming at V came to 0 bases and at J to 5 bases, leaving 6 bases not matched to a gene. CDR1 is SGDLS and CDR2 is YYNGEE in the germline V gene. The CDR3 has 15 amino acids. CDR3 protein: CASSVGSRGPYGYTF. In DNA, the CDR3 is TGTGCCAGCAGCGTAGGGTCCAGGGGGCCATATGGCTACACCTTC. Using reference TRBV9 and TRBJ1-2 for the parts outside the CDR3, the full variable domain is DSGVTQTPKHLITATGQRVTLRCSPRSGDLSVYWYQQSLDQGLQFLIQYYNGEERAKGNILERFSAQQFPDLHSELNLSSLELGDSALYFCASSVGSRGPYGYTFGSGTRLTVV.

This chain joins TRBV7-6 and TRBJ2-1; 10 bases are a match to TRBD2. Germline CDR1 SGHVS, CDR2 FNYEAQ. V was pared by 1 base and J by 8 bases, with 5 bases of the junction left unmatched. The CDR3 has 15 residues. The CDR3 spells CASSLEASGSYEQFF. The CDR3 coding sequence is TGTGCCAGCAGCTTAGAAGCTAGCGGGAGTTATGAGCAGTTCTTC.

The chain carries TRBV5-8 and TRBJ2-5; 11 bases are a match to TRBD1. The length of the CDR3 is 15 residues. CDR1 is SGHTS and CDR2 is YDEGEE in the germline V gene. The V gene end was trimmed by 2 bases and the J gene end by 5 bases; junction bases not matched to a gene: 5. The CDR3 DNA is TGTGCCAGCAGCTTCCGGGACAGGGGGTCCGAGACCCAGTACTTC. This codes for CASSFRDRGSETQYF.

This CDR3 reads CASTLTGGNYEQYF. DNA of the CDR3: TGCGCCAGCACCTTGACAGGGGGCAATTACGAGCAGTACTTC. The chain has TRBV10-2 and TRBJ2-7; TRBD1 agrees at 10 bases. CDR3 length: 14 residues. V lost 7 bases and J lost 4; bases outside the gene matches: 7. Per the germline V gene, CDR1 is WSHSY and CDR2 is SAAADI.

The chain combines TRBV27 with TRBJ1-5; the D gene is possibly TRBD1 (5 bases). The CDR3 is made up of 14 amino acids. V lost 0 bases and J 6 bases, leaving 9 bases between the germline ends. Germline loops: CDR1 MNHEY, CDR2 SMNVEV (reference sequence). CDR3 residues: CASSLSREGQPQHF. In DNA form, the CDR3 reads TGTGCCAGCAGTTTATCCAGGGAGGGTCAGCCCCAGCATTTT.

The gene calls are TRBV5-3 and TRBJ1-2; D not resolved. TRBV5-3 is an open reading frame whose function is uncertain. The CDR3 covers 14 residues. V gave up 2 bases and J gave up 8 bases, with 16 bases separating them. The CDR3 loop is CARSLSTRTGGYTF. In nucleotides, the CDR3 is TGTGCCAGAAGCTTATCCACGCGCACGGGGGGCTACACCTTC.

This clone was recorded only once. CDR3 amino acids: CASSERHRTLNTEAFF. The CDR3 nucleotides read TGTGCCAGCAGTGAAAGGCACAGAACCTTGAACACTGAAGCTTTCTTT. The chain uses TRBV6-1 and TRBJ1-1; no definite D call. Germline CDR1 and CDR2: MNHNS and SASEGT. CDR3 length: 16 amino acids. V lost 2 bases and J lost 0, with 13 bases in between.

This chain joins TRBV7-2 and TRBJ2-1, with 7 bases lining up with TRBD1. Trimming at V came to 3 bases and at J to 8 bases, leaving 13 bases not matched to a gene. The CDR3 length is 16 residues. CDR1 is SGHTA and CDR2 is FQGNSA in the germline V gene. The CDR3 DNA follows: TGTGCCAGCAGCTTCCGAGGGGGCGCTTATTTCGATGAGCAGTTCTTC. Its translation is CASSFRGGAYFDEQFF.

This rearrangement joins TRBV6-5 to TRBJ2-2; 8 positions agree with TRBD1. V trimming: 1 base; J trimming: 6 bases; junction bases outside the gene matches: 1. Germline V gives CDR1 MNHEY, CDR2 SVGAGI. The CDR3 is made up of 14 amino acids. CDR3 residues: CASSYLTGAGELFF. In DNA form, the CDR3 reads TGTGCCAGCAGTTACTTGACAGGGGCCGGGGAGCTGTTTTTT.

V is TRBV28 and J is TRBJ2-7, with 12 bases matching TRBD1. Looked up from germline, CDR1 is MDHEN and CDR2 is SYDVKM. The CDR3 runs to 17 residues. V trimming: 4 bases; J trimming: 1 base; junction bases outside the gene matches: 8. The CDR3 DNA reads as TGTGCCAGCAGTTACCGGGACAGGGGGCAAGATTCCTACGAGCAGTACTTC. Its protein is CASSYRDRGQDSYEQYF.

V is TRBV5-1 and J is TRBJ2-1, with D maybe TRBD2 (5 bases). The CDR3 sequence is 13 residues long. Trimming cost V 2 bases and J 7 bases, with 10 bases left between them. Germline CDR1 and CDR2: SGHRS and YFSETQ. The CDR3 loop reads CASSLGSGNEQFF. CDR3 DNA sequence: TGCGCCAGCAGCTTAGGGTCGGGAAATGAGCAGTTCTTC.